The 14 T cell receptor beta chains listed next were all sequenced from one sample in a study of blood T cell repertoires in COVID-19. The protocol was immunoSEQ multiplex PCR, while the TCRdb copy is restricted to in-frame clones and leaves out a portion. The table includes some 220,000 clones, approximately 84% detected once. Sequenced sample: peripheral blood. Source of these receptors: a man aged 45-65 years with acute or convalescent COVID-19.

The chain carries TRBV29-1 and TRBJ1-1; tentatively, D is TRBD1 (5 bases). CDR3 size: 12 residues. Per germline, CDR1 SQVTM and CDR2 ANQGSEA. V was trimmed by 6 bases and J by 7 bases, leaving 15 bases between them. The CDR3 loop is CSVRVAGNEAFF. DNA for the CDR3: TGCAGCGTCAGGGTGGCGGGAAATGAAGCTTTCTTT.

The chain couples TRBV6-1 to TRBJ2-7; D is possibly TRBD2 (6 bases). Per germline, CDR1 MNHNS and CDR2 SASEGT. CDR3 length equals 12 residues. V lost 3 bases and J lost 4, with 7 bases in between. CDR3 bases: TGTGCCAGCAGTGAGGGGAGGTACGAGCAGTACTTC. Protein: CASSEGRYEQYF.

The genes are TRBV9 and TRBJ2-2; 9 bases agree with TRBD2. The V gene's germline CDR1 is SGDLS and CDR2 YYNGEE. J was trimmed by 5 bases and V by 3 bases; bases with no gene match: 14. The length of the CDR3 is 18 residues. The CDR3 coding sequence is TGTGCCAGCAGCGCATCGGTTAGCGGGAGACTTGGGACCGGGGAGCTGTTTTTT. Protein sequence: CASSASVSGRLGTGELFF.

The CDR3 protein is CASSRTGVSYEQYF. DNA for the CDR3: TGTGCCAGCAGCCGGACAGGGGTAAGCTACGAGCAGTACTTC. The chain combines TRBV6-5 with TRBJ2-7, with 9 bases lining up with TRBD1. The V segment lost 6 bases and the J segment 3 bases; nucleotides outside the gene matches: 6. The CDR3 consists of 14 residues. Germline V CDR1 and CDR2: MNHEY, SVGAGI.

The chain combines TRBV9 with TRBJ2-7; D is unresolved. In germline, CDR1 is SGDLS, CDR2 YYNGEE. This CDR3 spans 14 amino acids. Trimming left V 4 bases short and J 2 bases short, with 13 bases between. The CDR3 region is CASSLGQVPYEQYF. The CDR3 nucleotides are TGTGCCAGCAGCCTAGGGCAGGTACCCTACGAGCAGTACTTC.

The genes are TRBV6-1 and TRBJ1-5; D is ambiguous. Germline-derived CDR1 and CDR2 are MNHNS and SASEGT. The CDR3 contains 15 residues. Trimming removed 2 bases at V and 0 bases at J, with 8 bases between. This CDR3 reads CASSESRRSNQPQHF. The CDR3 DNA sequence: TGTGCCAGCAGTGAATCGCGGCGTAGCAATCAGCCCCAGCATTTT.

The chain uses TRBV10-3 and TRBJ2-3; 10 bases agree with TRBD2. The germline gives CDR1 ENHRY, CDR2 SYGVKD. V was clipped by 2 bases and J by 2 bases; unmatched bases: 1. The CDR3 has 15 residues. The CDR3 nucleotides are TGTGCCATCAGTGAGGGGACTAGCGTCACAGATACGCAGTATTTT. Its translation: CAISEGTSVTDTQYF.

V gene TRBV5-1 combines with J gene TRBJ2-7, with 9 bases matching TRBD2. The CDR3 contains 15 residues. V was clipped by 6 bases and J by 6 bases; unmatched bases: 13. Looked up from germline, CDR1 is SGHRS and CDR2 is YFSETQ. The CDR3: CASTRTSVTWSEQYF. CDR3 in DNA: TGCGCCAGCACTAGGACTAGCGTGACTTGGAGCGAGCAGTACTTC.

The J gene is TRBJ2-5, the V gene TRBV5-1, with 12 positions matching TRBD1. V was pared by 3 bases and J by 4 bases, with 4 bases of the junction left unmatched. The CDR3 runs to 15 residues. CDR1 SGHRS and CDR2 YFSETQ come from the germline V gene. Written as DNA, the CDR3 is TGCGCCAGCAGCTCCGGGACAGGGGGCGCAGAGACCCAGTACTTC. Residues: CASSSGTGGAETQYF.

This chain links TRBV9 with TRBJ2-1, with TRBD1 identical over 9 bases. The CDR3 is 15 residues long. V lost 3 bases and J lost 2; bases outside the gene matches: 3. Germline CDR1 SGDLS, CDR2 YYNGEE. CDR3 region: CASSGGQGPYNEQFF. The CDR3, as DNA: TGTGCCAGCAGCGGGGGACAGGGCCCCTACAATGAGCAGTTCTTC.

The V call is TRBV7-9, the J call TRBJ2-7, with 7 bases identical to TRBD1. Germline lookup yields CDR1 SEHNR and CDR2 FQNEAQ (reference sequence). CDR3 length: 15 residues. The J segment lost 1 base and the V segment lost 1 base, leaving 4 bases of the junction unmatched. The CDR3 is CASSLGPGQSYEQYF. The CDR3, as DNA: TGTGCCAGCAGCTTAGGACCGGGACAGTCCTACGAGCAGTACTTC.

The rearrangement links TRBV10-1 to TRBJ2-7, with TRBD2 identical over 7 bases. Trimming cost V 6 bases and J 0 bases; bases outside gene matches: 8. CDR1 is WNHNN and CDR2 is SYGVQD in the germline V gene (reference sequence). CDR3 length: 15 amino acids. Written as DNA, the CDR3 is TGCGCCAGCAGACAGGTCCGGGACTACTCCTACGAGCAGTACTTC. This codes for CASRQVRDYSYEQYF.

The chain links TRBV14 to TRBJ2-7; 9 positions agree with TRBD2. The CDR3 runs 14 residues. Germline V gene lookup returns CDR1 SGHDN and CDR2 FVKESK. Losses at the gene ends were 4 bases for V and 6 bases for J; bases not matched to a gene: 7. The chain's CDR3 is CASSPIAGEIEQYF. The CDR3 coding sequence is TGTGCCAGCAGCCCAATAGCGGGAGAAATCGAGCAGTACTTC.

This clone has a single count. This sequence joins TRBV7-2 and TRBJ1-6; possible D gene TRBD1, 6 bases. This CDR3 comprises 16 residues. Germline V gene data show CDR1 as SGHTA and CDR2 as FQGNSA. Trimming shortened V by 6 bases and J by 3 bases, and 15 bases separated the two germline ends. CDR3 DNA sequence: TGTGCCAGCAGAGACGGCAGGGGCGGCTATAATTCACCCCTCCACTTT. This encodes CASRDGRGGYNSPLHF.